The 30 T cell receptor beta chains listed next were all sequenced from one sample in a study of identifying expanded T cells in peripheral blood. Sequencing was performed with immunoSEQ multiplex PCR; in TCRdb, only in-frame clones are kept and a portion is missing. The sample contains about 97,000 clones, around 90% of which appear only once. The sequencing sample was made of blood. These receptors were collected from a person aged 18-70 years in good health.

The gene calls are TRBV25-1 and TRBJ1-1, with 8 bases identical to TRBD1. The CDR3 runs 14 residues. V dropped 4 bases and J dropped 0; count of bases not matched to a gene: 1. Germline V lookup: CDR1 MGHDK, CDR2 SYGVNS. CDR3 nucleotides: TGTGCCAGCAGTGTGACAGGGGTGAACACTGAAGCTTTCTTT. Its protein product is CASSVTGVNTEAFF.

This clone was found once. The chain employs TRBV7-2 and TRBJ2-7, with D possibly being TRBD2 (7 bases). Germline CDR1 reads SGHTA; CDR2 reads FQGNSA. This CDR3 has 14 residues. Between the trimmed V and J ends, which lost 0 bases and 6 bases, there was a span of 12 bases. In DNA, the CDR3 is TGTGCCAGCAGCTTAGCGGGGGGGCCGGCCGAGCAGTACTTC. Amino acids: CASSLAGGPAEQYF. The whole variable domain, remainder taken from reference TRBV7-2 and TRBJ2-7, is GAGVSQSPSNKVTEKGKDVELRCDPISGHTALYWYRQSLGQGLEFLIYFQGNSAPDKSGLPSDRFSAERTGGSVSTLTIQRTQQEDSAVYLCASSLAGGPAEQYFGPGTRLTVT.

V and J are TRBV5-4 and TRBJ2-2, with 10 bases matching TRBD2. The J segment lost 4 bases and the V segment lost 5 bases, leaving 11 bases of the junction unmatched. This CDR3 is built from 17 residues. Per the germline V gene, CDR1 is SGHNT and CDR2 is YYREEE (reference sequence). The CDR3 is CASREEWLAGATGELFF. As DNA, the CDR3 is TGTGCCAGCAGGGAGGAGTGGCTAGCGGGGGCCACCGGGGAGCTGTTTTTT.

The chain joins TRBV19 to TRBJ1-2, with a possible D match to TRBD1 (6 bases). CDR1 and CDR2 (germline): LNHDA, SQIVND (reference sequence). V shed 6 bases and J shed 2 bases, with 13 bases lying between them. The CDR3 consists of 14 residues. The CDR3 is CASSTTQGNYGYTF. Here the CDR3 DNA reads TGTGCCAGTAGCACGACTCAGGGGAACTATGGCTACACCTTC.

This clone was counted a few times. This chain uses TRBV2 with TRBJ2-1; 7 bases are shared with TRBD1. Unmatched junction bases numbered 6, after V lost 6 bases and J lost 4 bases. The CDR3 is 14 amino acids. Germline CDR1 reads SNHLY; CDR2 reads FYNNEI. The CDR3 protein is CASRGQSNYNEQFF. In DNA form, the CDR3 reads TGTGCCAGCAGGGGACAGTCGAATTACAATGAGCAGTTCTTC.

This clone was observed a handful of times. Here the CDR3 reads CASSGQGGEKLFF. The DNA of the CDR3 is TGTGCCAGCAGTGGACAGGGCGGTGAAAAACTGTTTTTT. This chain uses TRBV7-2 with TRBJ1-4; 8 bases agree with TRBD1. The V gene's germline CDR1 is SGHTA and CDR2 FQGNSA. The J segment lost 7 bases and the V segment lost 6 bases, leaving 4 bases of the junction unmatched. The CDR3 runs 13 residues.

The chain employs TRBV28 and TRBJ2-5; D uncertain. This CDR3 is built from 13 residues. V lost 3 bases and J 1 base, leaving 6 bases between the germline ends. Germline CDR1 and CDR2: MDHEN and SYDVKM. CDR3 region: CASSFPAQETQYF. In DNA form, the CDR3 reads TGTGCCAGCAGTTTCCCAGCCCAAGAGACCCAGTACTTC.

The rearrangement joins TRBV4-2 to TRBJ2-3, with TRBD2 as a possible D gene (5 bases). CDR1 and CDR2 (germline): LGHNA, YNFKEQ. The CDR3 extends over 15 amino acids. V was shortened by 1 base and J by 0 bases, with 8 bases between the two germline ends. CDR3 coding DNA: TGTGCCAGCAGCCAAGTAACGGGGAGCACAGATACGCAGTATTTT. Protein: CASSQVTGSTDTQYF.

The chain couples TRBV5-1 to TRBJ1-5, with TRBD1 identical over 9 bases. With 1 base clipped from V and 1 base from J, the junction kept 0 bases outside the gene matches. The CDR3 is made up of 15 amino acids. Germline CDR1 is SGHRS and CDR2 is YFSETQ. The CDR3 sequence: CASSLTGGSNQPQHF. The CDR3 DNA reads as TGCGCCAGCAGCTTGACAGGGGGCAGCAATCAGCCCCAGCATTTT.

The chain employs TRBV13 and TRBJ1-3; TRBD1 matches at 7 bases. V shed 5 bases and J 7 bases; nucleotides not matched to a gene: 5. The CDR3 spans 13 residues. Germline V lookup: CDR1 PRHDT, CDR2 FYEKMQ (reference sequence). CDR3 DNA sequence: TGTGCCAGCAGCGGGGACAGCGGGAACACCATATATTTT. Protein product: CASSGDSGNTIYF. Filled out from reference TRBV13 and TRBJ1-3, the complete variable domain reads AAGVIQSPRHLIKEKRETATLKCYPIPRHDTVYWYQQGPGQDPQFLISFYEKMQSDKGSIPDRFSAQQFSDYHSELNMSSLELGDSALYFCASSGDSGNTIYFGEGSWLTVV.

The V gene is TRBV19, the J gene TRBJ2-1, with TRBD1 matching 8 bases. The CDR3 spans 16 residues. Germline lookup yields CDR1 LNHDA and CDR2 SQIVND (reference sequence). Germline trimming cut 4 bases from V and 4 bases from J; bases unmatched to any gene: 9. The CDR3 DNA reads TGTGCCAGTAGTACCAGTCCAGGGGACAGGTACAATGAGCAGTTCTTC. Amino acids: CASSTSPGDRYNEQFF.

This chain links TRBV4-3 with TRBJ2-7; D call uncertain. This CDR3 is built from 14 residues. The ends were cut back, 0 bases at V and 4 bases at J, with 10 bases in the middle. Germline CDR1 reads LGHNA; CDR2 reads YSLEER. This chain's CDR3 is CASSQDLQGYEQYF. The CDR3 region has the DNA TGCGCCAGCAGCCAAGACTTGCAAGGGTACGAGCAGTACTTC.

CDR3 coding DNA: TGTGCCAGCAGCCGGGGACAGGGCATGGAGACCCAGTACTTC. Translating gives CASSRGQGMETQYF. The chain is built from TRBV11-3 and TRBJ2-5, with 9 bases fitting TRBD1. With 5 bases clipped from V and 5 bases from J, the junction kept 6 bases outside the gene matches. Germline CDR1 SGHNT, CDR2 YENEEA. The CDR3 is 14 amino acids.

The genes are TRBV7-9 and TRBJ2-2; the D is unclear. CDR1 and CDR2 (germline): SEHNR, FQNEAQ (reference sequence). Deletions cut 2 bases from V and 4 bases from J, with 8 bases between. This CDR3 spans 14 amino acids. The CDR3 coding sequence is TGTGCCAGCAGCTTACTTCTCAGCACCGGGGAGCTGTTTTTT. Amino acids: CASSLLLSTGELFF.

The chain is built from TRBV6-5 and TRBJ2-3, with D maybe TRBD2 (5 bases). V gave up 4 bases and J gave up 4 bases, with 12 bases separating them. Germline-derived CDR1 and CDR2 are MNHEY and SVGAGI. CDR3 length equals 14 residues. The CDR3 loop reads CASSFGEGADTQYF. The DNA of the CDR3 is TGTGCCAGCAGTTTCGGTGAGGGCGCAGATACGCAGTATTTT.

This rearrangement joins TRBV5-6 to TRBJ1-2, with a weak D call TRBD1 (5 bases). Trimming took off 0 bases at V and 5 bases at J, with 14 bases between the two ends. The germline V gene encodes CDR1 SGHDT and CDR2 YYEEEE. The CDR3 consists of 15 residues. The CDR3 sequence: CASSLARGRLYGYTF. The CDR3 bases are TGTGCCAGCAGCTTGGCCCGGGGCAGGCTTTATGGCTACACCTTC. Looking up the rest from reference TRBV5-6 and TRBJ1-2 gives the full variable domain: DAGVTQSPTHLIKTRGQQVTLRCSPKSGHDTVSWYQQALGQGPQFIFQYYEEEERQRGNFPDRFSGHQFPNYSSELNVNALLLGDSALYLCASSLARGRLYGYTFGSGTRLTVV.

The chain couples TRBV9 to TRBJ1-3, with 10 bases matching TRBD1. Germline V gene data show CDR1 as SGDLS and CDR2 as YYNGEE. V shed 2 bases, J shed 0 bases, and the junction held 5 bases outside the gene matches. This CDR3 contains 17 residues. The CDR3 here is CASSVGTGAFSGNTIYF. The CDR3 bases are TGTGCCAGCAGCGTTGGGACAGGGGCCTTCTCTGGAAACACCATATATTTT. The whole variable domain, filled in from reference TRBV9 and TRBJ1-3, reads DSGVTQTPKHLITATGQRVTLRCSPRSGDLSVYWYQQSLDQGLQFLIQYYNGEERAKGNILERFSAQQFPDLHSELNLSSLELGDSALYFCASSVGTGAFSGNTIYFGEGSWLTVV.

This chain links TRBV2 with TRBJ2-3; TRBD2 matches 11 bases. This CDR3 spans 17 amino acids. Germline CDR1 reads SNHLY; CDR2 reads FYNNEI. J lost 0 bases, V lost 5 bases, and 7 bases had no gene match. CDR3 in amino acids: CASSLTSGGSSTDTQYF. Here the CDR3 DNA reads TGTGCCAGCAGTCTCACTAGCGGGGGATCTAGCACAGATACGCAGTATTTT.

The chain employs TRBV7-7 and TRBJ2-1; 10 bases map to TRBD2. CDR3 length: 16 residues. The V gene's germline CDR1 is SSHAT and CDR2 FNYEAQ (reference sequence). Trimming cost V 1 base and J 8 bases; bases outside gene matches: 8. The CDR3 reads CASSLEPAGGLYEQFF. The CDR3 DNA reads TGTGCCAGCAGCTTAGAGCCAGCGGGGGGGCTGTATGAGCAGTTCTTC.

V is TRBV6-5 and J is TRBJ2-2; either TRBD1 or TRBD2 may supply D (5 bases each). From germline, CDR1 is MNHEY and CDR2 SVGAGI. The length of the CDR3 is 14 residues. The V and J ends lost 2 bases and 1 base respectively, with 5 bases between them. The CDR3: CASSYGGNTGELFF. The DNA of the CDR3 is TGTGCCAGCAGTTACGGGGGGAACACCGGGGAGCTGTTTTTT.

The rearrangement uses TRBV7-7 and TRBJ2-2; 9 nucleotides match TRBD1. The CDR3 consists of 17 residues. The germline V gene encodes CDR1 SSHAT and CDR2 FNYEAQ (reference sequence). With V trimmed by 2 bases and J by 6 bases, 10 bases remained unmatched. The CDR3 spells CASSLRPPGQGSGELFF. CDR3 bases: TGTGCCAGCAGCTTAAGGCCCCCGGGACAGGGATCCGGGGAGCTGTTTTTT.

The CDR3 reads CASSLFWGGTTKNIQYF. For the CDR3, the DNA is TGTGCCAGCAGTTTATTTTGGGGGGGGACAACCAAAAACATTCAGTACTTC. This chain connects TRBV27 to TRBJ2-4; a weak D match, TRBD2 (7 bases). Germline assignment: CDR1 MNHEY and CDR2 SMNVEV (reference sequence). CDR3 size: 17 residues. V was clipped by 1 base and J by 2 bases, with 15 bases between them.

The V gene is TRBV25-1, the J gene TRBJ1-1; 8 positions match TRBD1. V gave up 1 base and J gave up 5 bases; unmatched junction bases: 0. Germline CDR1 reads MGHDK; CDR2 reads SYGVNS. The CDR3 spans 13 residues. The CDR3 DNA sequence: TGTGCCAGCAGTGAATGGACAGGGACTGAAGCTTTCTTT. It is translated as CASSEWTGTEAFF.

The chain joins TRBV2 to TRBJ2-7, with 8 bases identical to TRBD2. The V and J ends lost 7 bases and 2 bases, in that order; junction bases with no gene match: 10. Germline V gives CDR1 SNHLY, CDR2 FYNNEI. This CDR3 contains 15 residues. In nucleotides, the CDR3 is TGTGCCAGCACTGGTCCAGCGGGGGACCCCTACGAGCAGTACTTC. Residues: CASTGPAGDPYEQYF.

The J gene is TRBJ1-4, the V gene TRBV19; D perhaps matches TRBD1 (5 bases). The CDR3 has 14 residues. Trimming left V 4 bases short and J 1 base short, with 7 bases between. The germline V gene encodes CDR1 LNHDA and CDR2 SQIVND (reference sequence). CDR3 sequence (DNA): TGTGCCAGTAGTAAGGGGCTAACTAATGAAAAACTGTTTTTT. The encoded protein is CASSKGLTNEKLFF.

CDR3 DNA: TGTGCCAGCAGCTTTAATCCGCGAGAAGCTTTCTTT. Encoded protein: CASSFNPREAFF. V gene TRBV7-9 combines with J gene TRBJ1-1; D uncertain. The germline gives CDR1 SEHNR, CDR2 FQNEAQ (reference sequence). CDR3 length: 12 amino acids. V lost 3 bases and J lost 8, with 10 bases in between.

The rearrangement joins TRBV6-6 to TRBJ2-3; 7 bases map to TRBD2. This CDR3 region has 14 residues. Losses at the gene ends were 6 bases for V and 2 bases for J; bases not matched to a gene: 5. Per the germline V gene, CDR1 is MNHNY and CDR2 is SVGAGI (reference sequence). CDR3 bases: TGTGCCAGCAGGGCGGGGGACTCCACAGATACGCAGTATTTT. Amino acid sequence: CASRAGDSTDTQYF.

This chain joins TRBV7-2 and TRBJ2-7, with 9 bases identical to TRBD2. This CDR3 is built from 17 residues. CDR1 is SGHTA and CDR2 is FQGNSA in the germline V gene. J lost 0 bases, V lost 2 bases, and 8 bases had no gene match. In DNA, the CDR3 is TGTGCCAGCAGCTTATCAGGCGGGGGGGAGAGCTCCTACGAGCAGTACTTC. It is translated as CASSLSGGGESSYEQYF.

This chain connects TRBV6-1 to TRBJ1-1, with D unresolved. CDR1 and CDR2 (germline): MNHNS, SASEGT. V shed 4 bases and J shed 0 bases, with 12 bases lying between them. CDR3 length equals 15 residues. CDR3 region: CASSAGRLMNTEAFF. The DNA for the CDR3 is TGTGCCAGCAGTGCAGGACGCCTTATGAACACTGAAGCTTTCTTT.

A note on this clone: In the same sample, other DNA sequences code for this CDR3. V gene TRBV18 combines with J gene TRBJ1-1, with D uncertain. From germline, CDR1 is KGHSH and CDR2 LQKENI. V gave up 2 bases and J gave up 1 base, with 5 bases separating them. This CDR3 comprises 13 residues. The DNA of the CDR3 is TGTGCCAGCTCACCAGGCGAGAACACTGAAGCTTTCTTT. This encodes CASSPGENTEAFF.